This record looks at one T cell receptor beta chain sequence and its context. Its target is unknown. Trimming took 6 bases from V and 3 from J; bases not matched to a gene: 4. In germline, CDR1 is MNHNS, CDR2 SASEGT. This CDR3 is 13 amino acids long. The data derive from a study of cytomegalovirus exposure and HLA in healthy donors. For the study at large: Approximately 80 million unique TCRs from HLA-typed donors were held in an early data release. Study-wide findings and caveats: 150 to 200 TCR beta chains were listed as cytomegalovirus-associated.

PCR employed 60 Vbeta and 13 Jbeta primers. Sequencing was performed with immunoSEQ multiplex PCR; in TCRdb, only in-frame clones are kept and a portion is missing. Its listing shows around 200,000 clones. Material: PBMCs. The TCR comes from a woman aged 25 to 39 in good health and CMV-seropositive. The chain employs TRBV6-1 and TRBJ2-7; TRBD2 matches 8 bases. CDR3 protein: CASRTSEYYEQYF. In DNA form, the CDR3 reads TGTGCCAGCAGGACTAGCGAATACTACGAGCAGTACTTC.